The sequence of this TCR beta chain was determined in a study of blood T cell repertoires in COVID-19. Repertoires were generated with immunoSEQ multiplex PCR, while TCRdb's copy carries only in-frame clones and drops some. The sample lists around 64,000 clones, approximately 90% occurring once. V lost 8 bases to trimming and J lost 3 bases; unmatched junction nucleotides: 17. The CDR3 runs to 17 residues. The sequenced material came from peripheral blood. The receptor comes from a man aged 25 to 40 with acute or convalescent COVID-19. The rearrangement joins TRBV23-1 to TRBJ1-1; 8 nucleotides align to TRBD1. TRBV23-1 is an ORF, with its function uncertain. The CDR3 spells CASRLRDRNYVDTEAFF. The CDR3 DNA follows: TGCGCCAGCCGCTTGAGGGACAGGAACTATGTTGACACTGAAGCTTTCTTT.